This T cell receptor beta chain was obtained from a study of OX40 agonist ivuxolimab in advanced cancers. For the study at large: Patients were dosed with the agonistic anti-OX40 (CD134) antibody ivuxolimab. All patients had ivuxolimab intravenously every 2 weeks at 0.01 to 10 mg/kg. Study-level results: Circulating CD4+ and CD8+ T cells showed clonal expansion by week 6 at 0.1 to 3.0 mg/kg. Researchers report that CD8+ T cells had, on average, more expanded clones than CD4+.

This clone was seen a single time. Its matching antigen is unknown. V shed 5 bases and J 5 bases; nucleotides not matched to a gene: 5. This CDR3 comprises 13 residues. Germline CDR1 reads MNHEY; CDR2 reads SVGAGI. Measured with immunoSEQ multiplex PCR; TCRdb has only the in-frame clones, and not every one. In the table there are tens of thousands of clones, about four fifths of which are singletons. The TCR was taken from an adult with an advanced solid tumor such as melanoma, head and neck, liver or kidney cancer. The gene calls are TRBV6-5 and TRBJ1-1, with TRBD1 matching over 7 bases. The input for sequencing was CD4+ or CD8+ T cells sorted from blood, taken in a trial of the OX40 agonist ivuxolimab. CDR3 residues: CASSHGQATEAFF. The CDR3, as DNA: TGTGCCAGCAGTCACGGACAGGCGACTGAAGCTTTCTTT.